The T cell receptor (beta chain) under discussion was sequenced for a study of cytomegalovirus exposure and HLA in healthy donors (dated by TCRdb to the late 2010s). Turning to the overall study: In an earlier analysis of 550 to 750 of the donors, roughly 300 Gb of sequence data and 100 million or so unique TCR beta sequences from about 179 million T cells were reported. Roughly 300 gigabases of sequencing data and approximately 80 million unique TCR sequences were included in an early release covering about 620 HLA-typed donors. Among the roughly 390 genotyped donors, around 81% belonged to the genetic ancestry cluster associated with self-reported Caucasian donors. The study was designed to test whether signatures of past pathogen exposure could be identified by cataloging public T cell receptors. The study used immunosequencing to profile the T cell repertoires of approximately 640 subjects and linked those repertoires to cytomegalovirus serostatus. A separate validation cohort of roughly 130 different subjects was used in addition to the roughly 670-subject first cohort. To predict cytomegalovirus infection status, the study combined high-throughput TCR immunosequencing, statistical association of individual TCRs with disease status, and machine learning. To study patterns of TCR occurrence, a later analysis re-analyzed previously published TCR beta repertoires from more than 550 donors and added high-resolution HLA genotyping. Rather than drawing on any new phenotypic data, the later analysis identified candidate immune exposures from TCR beta sequences and the way those sequences occurred across donors. An earlier analysis of fewer than 700 of the donors applied high-throughput TCR beta sequencing to assess whether each TCR beta V gene segment acted as functional or pseudogenic. Donor age, sex, ethnicity and CMV serostatus were compiled alongside the repertoire data. A later genetic analysis took genome-wide SNP genotypes for about 65% of the 666 donors and used that subset as a discovery cohort. Every discovery cohort repertoire had been produced on one sequencing platform. HLA typing included class I and class II loci at four-digit resolution. Typing coverage differed by locus: A, B, C, DRB1 and DQB1 were typed in roughly 629-630 donors, DQA1 in roughly 510, DPA1 in around 580, and DPB1 in just under 490. Roughly 5 DR-DQ haplotypes were treated as single units for association and clustering because of strong linkage in the cohort. On average, 235,054 unique TCR beta nucleotide sequences were sequenced per donor among roughly 430 genotyped donors of the cohort, with about 17% of those sequences being non-productive. Study-level results and caveats: Compared with the 666-donor mean, donors in an Asian-associated ancestry cluster had fewer N-insertions in productive TCRs, according to a later genetic analysis. The sequencing pipeline was judged likely to have produced a cluster of highly shared sequence variants as a technical artifact. A further reported finding was that TCR beta sequences accurately predicted the HLA-A and HLA-B alleles for most subjects in the first cohort. The cohort was sequenced for TCR beta chains only, and without alpha or paired-chain data the features that could be detected were limited. A later analysis found that most CMV-associated TCR beta chains appeared HLA-restricted, with HLA associations seemingly driven largely by CMV exposure. Linkage disequilibrium might explain the correlated functional status among segregating V segments, but an unknown experimental factor could not be ruled out. In vitro tests confirmed that a few of the cytomegalovirus-associated TCR beta chains recognize cytomegalovirus antigens. Because HLA typing was missing for some donors at each locus, association tests included only the typed subset. Assigning TCR associations to individual alleles was difficult when HLA alleles, especially DR and DQ, strongly co-occurred. A later genetic analysis associated a missense DCLRE1C variant with V-gene and J-gene trimming of TCR beta chains, and an independent cohort replicated the association. At a false discovery rate of 0.05, a later analysis linked around 17,000 TCR beta sequences to specific HLA alleles. Roughly uniform sequencing depth across donors was assumed in presence/absence analyses, although this assumption may not hold. Compared with equally common non-associated chains, HLA-associated TCR beta chains in a later analysis were more clonally expanded and had lower generation probabilities. In an earlier analysis of fewer than 700 of the donors, most TCR beta V segments appeared in productive rearrangements about 87% or about 30% of the time, broadly matching IMGT annotations. Most TCR sequences were seen in very few donors, while some public TCRs were found in many individuals. For the cohort, immune exposure information was limited to CMV serostatus. Some IMGT-functional V segments, including TRBV6-2 and TRBV6-3, could not be told apart with the 87-base-pair reads, so those segments were excluded. The classifier was reported to diagnose cytomegalovirus status with high specificity and sensitivity in both the original and validation cohorts. The earlier analysis of some 540 of the donors excluded some 16 rarely observed V segments, including chromosome 9 orphons, because counts were too low. A later analysis found that TCR association rates varied across HLA loci, with DRB1 alleles showing the most associated TCRs and HLA-C alleles the fewest. The authors suggested that the approach could potentially be extended to other disease states and immunological phenotypes. A total of 150 to 200 TCR beta chains were listed by the study as associated with cytomegalovirus. According to a later analysis, parvovirus B19, influenza, CMV and Epstein-Barr virus appeared linked to several top co-occurrence clusters.

The cohort consisted of 666 healthy bone marrow donors. At the time of sampling, all cohort members were nominally healthy, though unrecorded immune exposures were likely present. The donor tested CMV seronegative, placing the donor among the roughly 400 seronegative members of the cohort. A peripheral blood sample was provided by each donor, and peripheral blood mononuclear cells were used for TCR beta sequencing. Genomic DNA was extracted from the blood cell samples with the Qiagen DNeasy Blood Extraction Kit. The CDR3 has 16 amino acids, counting the end cysteine and phenylalanine. Only CDR3 DNA remains: 48 bases, in frame from the first base. According to the germline V gene, CDR1 reads SGHVS and CDR2 reads FQNEAQ. After removal of 4 bases from V and 0 bases from J, the junction retains 4 bases not matched to a gene. As to this clone: Its antigen remains undetermined. Within one base of it there is no much larger clone, and no base qualities were kept.

Library method: the immunoSEQ multiplex PCR assay. The multiplex PCR relied on a mix of 60 forward primers for TCR Vbeta segments and 13 reverse primers for TCR Jbeta segments. Amplification of the CDR3 region of rearranged TCR beta genes was performed with a multiplex PCR assay on genomic DNA. On the Illumina HiSeq System, the amplified TCR beta libraries were sequenced as 87-base-pair reads. The study's own analysis went as follows. A later analysis tallied approximately 87 million unique TCR beta chains across the 640 or so repertoires, and around 9.9 million of those chains were shared by two or more donors. To remove PCR and sequencing errors, raw reads were error-corrected and collapsed into unique sequences using a nearest-neighbor algorithm that merged closely related sequences. To assign V, D and J gene segments, CDR3 sequences were aligned to IMGT reference sequences. For a sequence to be retained, at least a six-nucleotide match to both a V gene segment and a J gene segment was required. A rearrangement counted as productive if the CDR3 had no stop codons and remained in frame with V and J, and every other rearrangement counted as non-productive. CDR3 was defined by IMGT convention, running from the second conserved V-encoded cysteine to the conserved J-encoded phenylalanine. The earlier analysis of 450 to 750 of the donors excluded any sequence lacking an unambiguous match to a single V gene segment. An earlier analysis of approximately 590 of the donors called V segments functional above 56.7% productive rearrangements and segregating when the between-donor standard deviation exceeded 5%. A statistical classification framework was developed to diagnose cytomegalovirus status using the catalog of TCR beta chain sequences. In a later analysis, TCR nucleotide sequences were compared against IMGT/GENE-DB human TR gene sequences so that V and J genes could be assigned. A later analysis assigned CDR3 sequences and most-parsimonious VDJ recombination scenarios with the TCRdist pipeline. In a later analysis, each TCR beta chain was defined by its CDR3 amino acid sequence together with its V-gene family, and reads without a unique V-gene family were excluded. As a way to deal with suspected cross-contamination and a sequencing artifact, a later analysis dropped approximately 590 nucleotide sequences that were highly shared and had low generation probability. In a later analysis, a clonal expansion index was calculated for each public chain from normalized within-repertoire ranks of inferred template counts. Generation probabilities in a later analysis came from a VDJ recombination model fitted to out-of-frame rearrangements, and those results were checked against IGoR. A later analysis scored TCR-TCR, TCR-HLA and TCR-CMV co-occurrence with hypergeometric tests, applying a repertoire-size bias correction to TCR pairs. False discovery rates were estimated in a later analysis by permuting HLA or CMV assignments 20 times. In a later analysis, co-occurring TCRs were grouped using DBSCAN, and TCRdist sequence similarity was added for clustering within HLA-allele-positive subsets. Co-occurrence clustering excluded repertoires with fewer than 30,000 or more than 120,000 public chains, plus five with anomalous nucleotide sharing. This is the immuneACCESS table as TCRdb keeps it, with only in-frame sequences that have V and J called. A part of the clones is gone; compared with another copy, unresolved V genes explain less than half, and the rest is unexplained. For V, J and clone size, that table is used; D and trimming come from the DNA. The sample table contains roughly 160,000 clones; only one count was recorded for approximately 90% of them. Over 0.8% of the sample is in the top ten clones.

Rearrangement joined TRBV7-8 to TRBJ2-2; 8 central nucleotides agree with TRBD2. This clonotype was sampled from a woman aged 25 to 39 in good health and CMV-seronegative. Sample: PBMCs. CDR3 sequence: CASSWSGGSNTGELFF. The bases are TGTGCCAGCAGCTGGAGCGGGGGCTCGAACACCGGGGAGCTGTTTTTT.